One sample yielded the 15 T cell receptor beta chains listed below, sequenced in a study of T cell changes during pregnancy in multiple sclerosis. The table came from immunoSEQ multiplex PCR; TCRdb's copy has only in-frame clones and leaves some out. The sample holds some 94,000 clones, around 93% seen once. The sample was peripheral blood, taken in the first trimester of pregnancy. Receptors originate from a female donor in good health, enrolled as a control in a pregnancy study.

The rearrangement uses TRBV5-1 and TRBJ1-3; TRBD1 might be the D (6 bases). The CDR3 totals 14 residues. V lost 1 base, J lost 2 bases, and 7 bases lay in between. Germline V lookup: CDR1 SGHRS, CDR2 YFSETQ. The CDR3 here is CASSLTGPGNTIYF. The CDR3 DNA reads as TGCGCCAGCAGCTTGACAGGGCCTGGAAACACCATATATTTT.

The chain recombines TRBV5-5 with TRBJ2-7; possibly TRBD1 for D (6 bases). Trimming took off 0 bases at V and 6 bases at J, with 19 bases between the two ends. CDR1 is SGHKS, CDR2 YYEKEE, per germline (reference sequence). The CDR3 spans 16 residues. DNA of the CDR3: TGTGCCAGCAGCTTGGGGCCCGGGACATCGACTTTCGAGCAGTACTTC. It encodes CASSLGPGTSTFEQYF. Complete variable domain (other parts from reference TRBV5-5 and TRBJ2-7): DAGVTQSPTHLIKTRGQQVTLRCSPISGHKSVSWYQQVLGQGPQFIFQYYEKEERGRGNFPDRFSARQFPNYSSELNVNALLLGDSALYLCASSLGPGTSTFEQYFGPGTRLTVT.

The chain couples TRBV6-6 to TRBJ2-7, with D unresolved. Trimming cost V 6 bases and J 3 bases, with 6 bases left between them. The CDR3 covers 11 residues. Germline V gene lookup returns CDR1 MNHNY and CDR2 SVGAGI (reference sequence). This CDR3 is CASSPSYEQYF. The CDR3 DNA sequence: TGTGCCAGCAGCCCCAGCTACGAGCAGTACTTC.

Only one count was recorded for this clone. The chain couples TRBV7-8 to TRBJ1-3; D call uncertain. V shed 5 bases and J shed 0 bases, with 14 bases lying between them. Per the germline V gene, CDR1 is SGHVS and CDR2 is FQNEAQ. CDR3 length: 16 residues. The CDR3 sequence: CASSPGWSSSGNTIYF. Here the CDR3 DNA reads TGTGCCAGCAGCCCGGGGTGGTCTAGCTCTGGAAACACCATATATTTT.

This sequence joins TRBV5-4 and TRBJ2-5; D is unresolved. Germline CDR1 SGHNT, CDR2 YYREEE (reference sequence). The CDR3 consists of 13 residues. Trimming left V 4 bases short and J 2 bases short, with 9 bases between. The CDR3 DNA reads as TGTGCCAGCAGCCCTGAGCCACAAGAGACCCAGTACTTC. Translating it yields CASSPEPQETQYF.

The rearrangement links TRBV7-2 to TRBJ2-3; 7 nucleotides match TRBD2. This CDR3 region has 16 residues. With V trimmed by 1 base and J by 1 base, 5 bases remained unmatched. Looked up from germline, CDR1 is SGHTA and CDR2 is FQGNSA. The CDR3 DNA is TGTGCCAGCAGCTTAGGGCGGGGGAGGGGCACAGATACGCAGTATTTT. The encoded protein is CASSLGRGRGTDTQYF.

The chain couples TRBV18 to TRBJ2-3, with TRBD2 matching 7 bases. CDR3 size: 13 residues. The germline V gene has CDR1 KGHSH and CDR2 LQKENI. The V segment lost 2 bases and the J segment 5 bases; nucleotides outside the gene matches: 1. CDR3 loop: CASSPGLVDTQYF. CDR3 nucleotides: TGTGCCAGCTCACCAGGACTAGTAGATACGCAGTATTTT.

This sequence joins TRBV18 and TRBJ1-5, with D possibly being TRBD1 (5 bases). V was shortened by 6 bases and J by 7 bases, with 13 bases between the two germline ends. Germline V gene lookup returns CDR1 KGHSH and CDR2 LQKENI. The CDR3 covers 13 residues. In nucleotides, the CDR3 is TGTGCCAGCTCCGAAGGGGTCCAGCAGCCCCAGCATTTT. Its protein product is CASSEGVQQPQHF.

The chain uses TRBV7-6 and TRBJ2-1; 7 nucleotides align to TRBD1. V lost 4 bases to trimming and J lost 2 bases; unmatched junction nucleotides: 5. The CDR3 runs to 15 residues. Germline V gives CDR1 SGHVS, CDR2 FNYEAQ. The CDR3 bases are TGTGCCAGCAGCTCCGGGACAGCAACCTACAATGAGCAGTTCTTC. Protein product: CASSSGTATYNEQFF. Together with reference TRBV7-6 and TRBJ2-1, the CDR3 gives the full variable domain: GAGVSQSPRYKVTKRGQDVALRCDPISGHVSLYWYRQALGQGPEFLTYFNYEAQQDKSGLPNDRFSAERPEGSISTLTIQRTEQRDSAMYRCASSSGTATYNEQFFGPGTRLTVL.

CDR3: CASTRSEGYLGYTF. The CDR3 coding sequence is TGCGCCAGCACCAGATCGGAGGGGTATCTTGGCTACACCTTC. The genes are TRBV5-1 and TRBJ1-2; TRBD1 is a possible D gene (5 bases). Germline assignment: CDR1 SGHRS and CDR2 YFSETQ. This CDR3 is built from 14 residues. V lost 6 bases and J lost 7, with 19 bases in between.

A few counts support this clone. The CDR3 region is CASSLEGGGPHEQFF. In DNA form, the CDR3 reads TGTGCCAGCAGCTTAGAAGGCGGGGGGCCCCATGAGCAGTTCTTC. The rearrangement uses TRBV7-2 and TRBJ2-1; 8 bases are a match to TRBD2. Unmatched junction bases numbered 7, after V lost 1 base and J lost 8 bases. The germline V gene encodes CDR1 SGHTA and CDR2 FQGNSA. CDR3 length: 15 residues.

The gene calls are TRBV7-2 and TRBJ1-1, with 8 positions matching TRBD1. The germline V gene has CDR1 SGHTA and CDR2 FQGNSA. V lost 2 bases to trimming and J lost 1 base; unmatched junction nucleotides: 6. The CDR3 has 16 amino acids. CDR3 amino acids: CASSLQGARGNTEAFF. The CDR3 coding sequence is TGTGCCAGCAGCTTACAGGGGGCGCGTGGGAACACTGAAGCTTTCTTT.

V gene TRBV27 combines with J gene TRBJ2-5; 11 bases fit TRBD1. CDR1 and CDR2 from the germline V gene are MNHEY and SMNVEV (reference sequence). The V gene end was trimmed by 6 bases and the J gene end by 3 bases; junction bases not matched to a gene: 12. There are 17 residues in the CDR3. The CDR3 DNA follows: TGTGCCAGCAGCCCCGACAGGGACAGGGGGGTTGAAGAGACCCAGTACTTC. Translation: CASSPDRDRGVEETQYF.

This clone has more than one count but fewer than ten. The chain links TRBV2 to TRBJ1-6, with 8 bases lining up with TRBD1. V shed 3 bases, J shed 3 bases, and the junction held 4 bases outside the gene matches. Germline V gene data show CDR1 as SNHLY and CDR2 as FYNNEI. CDR3 length: 16 residues. CDR3 sequence reads: CASSEGQAIYNSPLHF. In DNA, the CDR3 is TGTGCCAGCAGTGAGGGACAGGCGATCTATAATTCACCCCTCCACTTT.

The rearrangement uses TRBV13 and TRBJ1-4; possible D gene TRBD1, 5 bases. The germline V and J ends were trimmed by 5 bases and 1 base, with 14 bases remaining between them. The CDR3 runs to 16 residues. The V gene's germline CDR1 is PRHDT and CDR2 FYEKMQ (reference sequence). The CDR3 DNA reads as TGTGCCAGCAGCCCGGGGGGATGGGGAACTAATGAAAAACTGTTTTTT. Translating gives CASSPGGWGTNEKLFF.